At least ten counts were recorded for the clone carrying this TCR beta chain. Its cognate antigen is unknown. Via MiXCR, TCRdb re-called the 5' RACE reads, giving one row per CDR3 protein. The data show 300,000 to 350,000 distinct CDR3 sequences, with roughly 4.3% seen just once and roughly a fifth held by the top ten. These data originate in a study of T cells after yellow fever vaccination. As for the study in general: Fractions of limited cellularity were prepared by means of SMART-Seq v4 Ultra Low Input. Findings and limits, study-wide: Of the clonotypes, a small share occurred in both CD4 and CD8 compartments. A large majority of primary-vaccination clones showed up again after the booster (roughly 96% CD4, 85% to 90% CD8).

Germline CDR1 LGHNA, CDR2 YNFKEQ. The CDR3 totals 18 residues. Trimming took 3 bases from V and 5 from J; bases not matched to a gene: 10. The V and J genes are TRBV4-2 and TRBJ2-3, with 14 bases identical to TRBD2. The TCR was taken from a young man who received the YFV17D yellow fever vaccine. The sample was PBMCs, taken 15 days after the yellow fever booster vaccination. The CDR3 region has the DNA TGTGCCAGCAGCCAGGCTGGACTAGCGGGGGGCCTGGGAGATACGCAGTATTTT. Protein: CASSQAGLAGGLGDTQYF.